This entry lists 19 T cell receptor beta chains sequenced from one sample in a study of cytotoxic CD8 clonotypes in ibrutinib-treated CLL. Measured with immunoSEQ multiplex PCR; TCRdb has only the in-frame clones, and not every one. Here the sample spans some 200,000 clones, about 75% being singletons. Sample: PBMCs, taken after 12 months of ibrutinib treatment. The receptor source for this set is a human donor with chronic lymphocytic leukemia.

V gene TRBV19 combines with J gene TRBJ2-3; D is unclear. Deletions cut 3 bases from V and 0 bases from J, with 7 bases between. The germline V gene encodes CDR1 LNHDA and CDR2 SQIVND (reference sequence). The CDR3 loop spans 14 amino acids. This CDR3 reads CASSIRQSTDTQYF. In nucleotides, the CDR3 is TGTGCCAGTAGTATTCGGCAAAGCACAGATACGCAGTATTTT.

About this clone itself: This same CDR3 is encoded by further DNA sequences in the sample. The chain recombines TRBV9 with TRBJ2-1; D may be TRBD2 (5 bases). CDR3 size: 13 residues. CDR1 is SGDLS, CDR2 YYNGEE, per germline. With 0 bases removed from V and 4 bases from J, the gap between germline ends came to 5 bases. The CDR3 sequence is CASSVGTYNEQFF. The CDR3 DNA reads TGTGCCAGCAGCGTAGGGACTTACAATGAGCAGTTCTTC.

The table lists this clone with a count of one. This CDR3 is also generated by other DNA sequences in the sample. This sequence joins TRBV30 and TRBJ1-2, with unresolved D. CDR1 is GTSNPN, CDR2 SVGIG, per germline (reference sequence). With 2 bases removed from V and 2 bases from J, the gap between germline ends came to 6 bases. This CDR3 has 12 residues. CDR3 loop: CAWSSGNYGYTF. The CDR3 DNA sequence: TGTGCCTGGAGTTCCGGAAACTATGGCTACACCTTC.

Remarks on this clone: Germline and junction disagree at one end, which may indicate a read error. This specimen includes other DNA sequences encoding the same CDR3. The chain couples TRBV5-1 to TRBJ1-5; D gene ambiguous. Germline CDR1 is SGHRS and CDR2 is YFSETQ. CDR3 size: 14 residues. The CDR3 is CASSLVGPHQPQHF. The CDR3 bases are TGTGCCAGCAGCTTGGTAGGGCCTCATCAGCCCCAGCATTTT.

By sample fraction, this clone is medium-sized. The chain links TRBV9 to TRBJ1-2; D is ambiguous. This CDR3 has 12 amino acids. Trimming shortened V by 2 bases and J by 8 bases, and 10 bases separated the two germline ends. Germline V gene data show CDR1 as SGDLS and CDR2 as YYNGEE. The CDR3 region is CASSVQGFGYTF. The DNA of the CDR3 is TGTGCCAGCAGCGTTCAAGGTTTCGGCTACACCTTC.

The chain couples TRBV5-1 to TRBJ2-2; D remains ambiguous. V lost 0 bases, J lost 2 bases, and 8 bases lay in between. The CDR3 is made up of 15 amino acids. Germline CDR1 reads SGHRS; CDR2 reads YFSETQ. CDR3 protein: CASSLVQSNTGELFF. For the CDR3, the DNA is TGCGCCAGCAGCTTGGTTCAATCCAACACCGGGGAGCTGTTTTTT.

V gene TRBV21-1 combines with J gene TRBJ2-2; the table's D call, TRBD1, has no DNA check behind it. TRBV21-1 is assigned pseudogene status. This CDR3 contains 15 residues. The chain's CDR3 is CASSDRQGNTGELFF. For the CDR3, the DNA is TGTGCCAGCAGCGATCGACAGGGTAATACCGGGGAGCTGTTTTTT.

The chain's CDR3 is CASSHPPGDTEAFF. The CDR3 bases are TGTGCCAGCAGCCACCCACCGGGGGACACTGAAGCTTTCTTT. The V and J genes are TRBV4-2 and TRBJ1-1; a weak D match, TRBD1 (5 bases). V lost 3 bases and J 3 bases, leaving 11 bases between the germline ends. The CDR3 is made up of 14 amino acids. The germline V gene has CDR1 LGHNA and CDR2 YNFKEQ.

The chain couples TRBV9 to TRBJ1-1; 8 bases match TRBD1. Germline assignment: CDR1 SGDLS and CDR2 YYNGEE. CDR3 length: 14 amino acids. The trim removed 3 bases at V and 4 bases at J, leaving 5 bases unmatched. The chain's CDR3 is CASSAGQGSTEAFF. CDR3 nucleotides: TGTGCCAGCAGCGCCGGACAGGGCTCCACTGAAGCTTTCTTT. Filled out from reference TRBV9 and TRBJ1-1, the complete variable domain reads DSGVTQTPKHLITATGQRVTLRCSPRSGDLSVYWYQQSLDQGLQFLIQYYNGEERAKGNILERFSAQQFPDLHSELNLSSLELGDSALYFCASSAGQGSTEAFFGQGTRLTVV.

As regards this clone: The junction and the germline gene differ at one end; a read error may be behind it. The chain employs TRBV2 and TRBJ2-2; D might be TRBD2 (5 bases). CDR1 and CDR2 from the germline V gene are SNHLY and FYNNEI. CDR3 length equals 16 residues. The CDR3 loop reads CASSEPVVGKTGDSIF. As DNA, the CDR3 is TGTGCCAGCAGCGAACCAGTGGTGGGGAAGACCGGGGATTCGATTTTT.

J is TRBJ2-5 and V is TRBV2; TRBD2 agrees at 12 bases. After removal of 6 bases from V and 9 bases from J, the junction contained 8 bases not matched to a gene. The CDR3 consists of 14 residues. Germline lookup yields CDR1 SNHLY and CDR2 FYNNEI. The chain's CDR3 is CASRRTSGETSQYF. CDR3 nucleotides: TGTGCCAGCAGGAGGACTAGCGGGGAGACTTCCCAGTACTTC.

This clone was recorded only once. The chain is built from TRBV6-5 and TRBJ2-3, with TRBD2 identical over 10 bases. This CDR3 is built from 16 residues. Trimming cost V 2 bases and J 1 base; bases outside gene matches: 3. CDR1 MNHEY and CDR2 SVGAGI come from the germline V gene. CDR3 DNA sequence: TGTGCCAGCAGTTACGCCGGACTAGCGGGCACAGATACGCAGTATTTT. The encoded protein is CASSYAGLAGTDTQYF.

The chain carries TRBV19 and TRBJ2-5; 13 bases map to TRBD2. The length of the CDR3 is 17 residues. Germline V gene data show CDR1 as LNHDA and CDR2 as SQIVND (reference sequence). V dropped 4 bases and J dropped 2; count of bases not matched to a gene: 7. Written as DNA, the CDR3 is TGTGCCAGTAGTAATGGACTAGCGGGAGTAGGGCAAGAGACCCAGTACTTC. Its protein product is CASSNGLAGVGQETQYF.

J is TRBJ1-2 and V is TRBV10-3; unclear D gene. Germline V gene data show CDR1 as ENHRY and CDR2 as SYGVKD. V lost 0 bases and J lost 8, with 13 bases in between. This CDR3 contains 14 residues. This CDR3 reads CAISESPEDKGYTF. The DNA of the CDR3 is TGTGCCATCAGTGAGTCCCCCGAGGATAAGGGCTACACCTTC.

The rearrangement links TRBV18 to TRBJ1-5, with a tentative D call TRBD1 (5 bases). V was clipped by 6 bases and J by 4 bases, with 13 bases between them. The CDR3 contains 14 residues. Looked up from germline, CDR1 is KGHSH and CDR2 is LQKENI. The CDR3 sequence: CASSPQGANQPQHF. The CDR3 DNA sequence: TGTGCCAGCTCGCCCCAGGGTGCGAATCAGCCCCAGCATTTT.

This chain joins TRBV14 and TRBJ1-1; D possibly corresponds to TRBD1 (5 bases). The V gene's germline CDR1 is SGHDN and CDR2 FVKESK. This CDR3 comprises 13 residues. Trimming removed 9 bases at V and 1 base at J, with 12 bases between. The CDR3 DNA follows: TGTGCCAGTTGGACACTCGAGAACACTGAAGCTTTCTTT. It specifies CASWTLENTEAFF.

The chain is built from TRBV30 and TRBJ1-5, with a weak D call TRBD1 (6 bases). The CDR3 spans 11 residues. The V gene's germline CDR1 is GTSNPN and CDR2 SVGIG (reference sequence). The CDR3 region is CAAGAIQPQHF. The CDR3 DNA is TGTGCTGCAGGGGCCATTCAGCCCCAGCATTTT.

The V call is TRBV5-1, the J call TRBJ1-2; D ambiguous. Trimming cost V 4 bases and J 3 bases, with 13 bases left between them. The CDR3 has 14 residues. Germline V gene lookup returns CDR1 SGHRS and CDR2 YFSETQ. CDR3 coding DNA: TGCGCCAGCAGCCGTACCGACTGGGACTATGGCTACACCTTC. Amino acids: CASSRTDWDYGYTF.

This clone was counted between two and nine times. The chain joins TRBV2 to TRBJ1-5; 8 nucleotides agree with TRBD1. Germline loops: CDR1 SNHLY, CDR2 FYNNEI. V gave up 6 bases and J gave up 3 bases; unmatched junction bases: 7. CDR3 length equals 15 residues. This CDR3 reads CASSESRGHNQPQHF. CDR3 DNA sequence: TGTGCCAGCAGCGAAAGCAGGGGGCACAATCAGCCCCAGCATTTT.